Presented here are 6 T cell receptor beta chains from one specimen sequenced in a study of blood T cell repertoires in COVID-19. Profiled with immunoSEQ multiplex PCR; TCRdb holds only in-frame clones, not every one. The sample lists 65,000 to 95,000 clones; roughly 80% were seen once. Sequenced sample: peripheral blood. The receptors were gathered from a man aged 55 to 70 with COVID-19, enrolled during active disease.

The chain links TRBV4-1 to TRBJ2-3, with D possibly matching TRBD2 (5 bases). Deletions cut 0 bases from V and 3 bases from J, with 13 bases between. CDR3 size: 16 residues. The V gene's germline CDR1 is MGHRA and CDR2 YSYEKL. CDR3 sequence reads: CASSQDQTGITDTQYF. In nucleotides, the CDR3 is TGCGCCAGCAGCCAAGATCAAACGGGGATAACAGATACGCAGTATTTT.

The gene calls are TRBV6-5 and TRBJ1-2; D is unresolved. V was pared by 6 bases and J by 4 bases, with 9 bases between. The CDR3 is made up of 12 amino acids. Germline CDR1 and CDR2: MNHEY and SVGAGI. Here the CDR3 DNA reads TGTGCCAGCAGGACTCGCACCTATGGCTACACCTTC. Residues: CASRTRTYGYTF.

The rearrangement uses TRBV18 and TRBJ2-2, with 9 bases matching TRBD2. The CDR3 totals 16 residues. Trimming at V came to 3 bases and at J to 0 bases, leaving 2 bases not matched to a gene. Germline V CDR1 and CDR2: KGHSH, LQKENI. CDR3: CASSPRGGANTGELFF. The CDR3 DNA reads TGTGCCAGCTCACCGCGCGGGGGGGCGAACACCGGGGAGCTGTTTTTT.

The chain links TRBV9 to TRBJ1-2; TRBD1 might be the D (6 bases). The germline V gene has CDR1 SGDLS and CDR2 YYNGEE. The CDR3 is made up of 12 amino acids. Trimming cost V 3 bases and J 8 bases, with 11 bases left between them. The CDR3 bases are TGTGCCAGCAGCGGATCCGGGACAGGCTACACCTTC. It codes for CASSGSGTGYTF.

V and J are TRBV5-1 and TRBJ1-1, with TRBD1 as a possible D gene (5 bases). V lost 0 bases and J 2 bases, leaving 11 bases between the germline ends. CDR1 and CDR2 from the germline V gene are SGHRS and YFSETQ. The CDR3 loop spans 15 amino acids. CDR3 nucleotide sequence: TGCGCCAGCAGCTTGGGAGCAGGGTCAAACACTGAAGCTTTCTTT. Translating gives CASSLGAGSNTEAFF.

The chain has TRBV5-1 and TRBJ2-1, with D possibly being TRBD2 (5 bases). V was pared by 4 bases and J by 0 bases, with 14 bases between. Germline-derived CDR1 and CDR2 are SGHRS and YFSETQ. CDR3 length: 16 amino acids. DNA of the CDR3: TGCGCCAGCAGCGGGAGCAGCGTCCCCTCCTACAATGAGCAGTTCTTC. Translation: CASSGSSVPSYNEQFF.